The rows below give T cell receptor beta chains drawn from one sample of a study of control samples from healthy donors and cancer patients. Clones were sequenced by immunoSEQ multiplex PCR, and TCRdb holds only the in-frame ones, with some missing. The table records 40,000 to 50,000 clones, 65% to 80% of them present only once. Specimen: formalin-fixed, paraffin-embedded tissue. The receptors were sampled from a male donor with melanoma. Each CDR3 is given with its conserved first and last residue. The order of the fields is D gene, J gene, V gene, clone size, CDR3 protein, CDR3 DNA. The D gene is left open where the match is weak. Size values are once, few and many counts, or a class for expanded clones, and some rows have none.

D gene: NA
J gene: TRBJ2-7
V gene: TRBV14
clone size: NA
CDR3 protein: CASSQFRGDSHYEQYF
CDR3 DNA: TGTGCCAGCAGCCAATTTCGCGGAGATTCTCACTACGAGCAGTACTTC

D gene: TRBD1
J gene: TRBJ1-1
V gene: TRBV10-3
clone size: NA
CDR3 protein: CAIRGGDRGRPEAFF
CDR3 DNA: TGTGCCATCAGGGGAGGCGACAGGGGGCGACCTGAAGCTTTCTTT

D gene: NA
J gene: TRBJ2-5
V gene: TRBV2
clone size: NA
CDR3 protein: CASSEGQGRAETQYF
CDR3 DNA: TGTGCCAGCAGTGAAGGACAGGGGAGGGCGGAGACCCAGTACTTC

D gene: NA
J gene: TRBJ2-5
V gene: TRBV24-1
clone size: NA
CDR3 protein: CATSNRPGETQYF
CDR3 DNA: TGTGCCACCAGTAACAGACCCGGGGAGACCCAGTACTTC

D gene: NA
J gene: TRBJ2-5
V gene: TRBV7-2
clone size: NA
CDR3 protein: CASSSSGPGAQYF
CDR3 DNA: TGTGCCAGCAGCTCCAGCGGGCCCGGGGCCCAGTACTTC

D gene: NA
J gene: TRBJ2-2
V gene: TRBV18
clone size: NA
CDR3 protein: CASSPPPGGPGELFF
CDR3 DNA: TGTGCCAGCTCACCACCGCCAGGCGGGCCCGGGGAGCTGTTTTTT

D gene: NA
J gene: TRBJ1-2
V gene: TRBV5-6
clone size: once
CDR3 protein: CASSLGTVYTF
CDR3 DNA: TGTGCCAGCAGCTTGGGAACAGTCTACACCTTC

D gene: TRBD1
J gene: TRBJ2-2
V gene: TRBV19
clone size: NA
CDR3 protein: CASSIGDRSTGELFF
CDR3 DNA: TGTGCCAGTAGTATAGGGGACAGATCAACCGGGGAGCTGTTTTTT

D gene: NA
J gene: TRBJ2-1
V gene: TRBV18
clone size: NA
CDR3 protein: CASSPRSVQPGNNEQFF
CDR3 DNA: TGTGCCAGCTCACCACGGTCGGTTCAGCCAGGGAACAATGAGCAGTTCTTC

D gene: NA
J gene: TRBJ1-1
V gene: TRBV5-1
clone size: NA
CDR3 protein: CASSLEGRNTEAFF
CDR3 DNA: TGCGCCAGCAGCTTGGAGGGGCGGAACACTGAAGCTTTCTTT

D gene: NA
J gene: TRBJ1-6
V gene: TRBV7-6
clone size: NA
CDR3 protein: CASSFPSATESPLHF
CDR3 DNA: TGTGCCAGCAGCTTCCCCTCCGCGACAGAGTCACCCCTCCACTTT

D gene: NA
J gene: TRBJ2-5
V gene: TRBV14
clone size: NA
CDR3 protein: CASSQESWAETQYF
CDR3 DNA: TGTGCCAGCAGCCAAGAGTCCTGGGCAGAGACCCAGTACTTC

D gene: NA
J gene: TRBJ2-1
V gene: TRBV7-9
clone size: NA
CDR3 protein: CASSLFSQDEQFF
CDR3 DNA: TGTGCCAGCAGCTTATTTAGCCAGGATGAGCAGTTCTTC

D gene: NA
J gene: TRBJ2-5
V gene: TRBV18
clone size: NA
CDR3 protein: CASSTRTQETQYF
CDR3 DNA: TGTGCCAGCTCGACGCGTACGCAAGAGACCCAGTACTTC

D gene: NA
J gene: TRBJ2-5
V gene: TRBV5-1
clone size: NA
CDR3 protein: CASSLEGGETQYF
CDR3 DNA: TGCGCCAGCAGCTTGGAAGGAGGAGAGACCCAGTACTTC

D gene: NA
J gene: TRBJ2-7
V gene: TRBV28
clone size: NA
CDR3 protein: CASSPLGQGPLLYEQYF
CDR3 DNA: TGTGCCAGCAGTCCACTGGGTCAAGGCCCTCTCCTCTACGAGCAGTACTTC

D gene: TRBD1
J gene: TRBJ2-2
V gene: TRBV7-6
clone size: few
CDR3 protein: CASSWTTGVPGELFF
CDR3 DNA: TGTGCCAGCAGCTGGACGACAGGGGTCCCCGGGGAGCTGTTTTTT

D gene: NA
J gene: TRBJ2-1
V gene: TRBV6-5
clone size: NA
CDR3 protein: CASSYIGGGLNEQFF
CDR3 DNA: TGTGCCAGCAGTTACATTGGGGGCGGTTTAAATGAGCAGTTCTTC

D gene: NA
J gene: TRBJ2-2
V gene: TRBV6-2/TRBV6-3
clone size: NA
CDR3 protein: CASSIGRLVTIGELFF
CDR3 DNA: TGTGCCAGCAGTATAGGTCGGCTAGTGACAATCGGGGAGCTGTTTTTT

D gene: NA
J gene: TRBJ2-2
V gene: TRBV18
clone size: NA
CDR3 protein: CASSPATPGGELFF
CDR3 DNA: TGTGCCAGCTCACCAGCTACCCCGGGCGGGGAGCTGTTTTTT

D gene: NA
J gene: TRBJ1-5
V gene: TRBV19
clone size: NA
CDR3 protein: CASSIGPGENQPQHF
CDR3 DNA: TGTGCCAGTAGTATCGGGCCAGGGGAAAATCAGCCCCAGCATTTT

D gene: NA
J gene: TRBJ2-3
V gene: TRBV6-5
clone size: NA
CDR3 protein: CASTGSTDTQYF
CDR3 DNA: TGTGCCAGCACCGGGAGCACAGATACGCAGTATTTT

D gene: NA
J gene: TRBJ2-3
V gene: TRBV29-1
clone size: NA
CDR3 protein: CSAGGGDSSTDTQYF
CDR3 DNA: TGCAGCGCAGGTGGAGGCGACTCTAGCACAGATACGCAGTATTTT

D gene: TRBD2
J gene: TRBJ2-3
V gene: TRBV7-2
clone size: NA
CDR3 protein: CASSLEGTSGRFMNTQYF
CDR3 DNA: TGTGCCAGCAGCTTAGAAGGGACTAGCGGGAGGTTCATGAATACGCAGTATTTT

D gene: TRBD1
J gene: TRBJ2-7
V gene: TRBV29-1
clone size: NA
CDR3 protein: CSVLGQAYEQYF
CDR3 DNA: TGCAGCGTCCTAGGACAGGCCTACGAGCAGTACTTC

D gene: TRBD1
J gene: TRBJ1-4
V gene: TRBV6-5
clone size: NA
CDR3 protein: CASNRDRLNEKLFF
CDR3 DNA: TGTGCCAGCAATAGGGACAGATTAAATGAAAAACTGTTTTTT

D gene: NA
J gene: TRBJ1-6
V gene: TRBV28
clone size: NA
CDR3 protein: CASSYTTGNSPLHF
CDR3 DNA: TGTGCCAGCAGTTACACGACTGGGAATTCACCCCTCCACTTT

D gene: NA
J gene: TRBJ2-3
V gene: TRBV4-1
clone size: few
CDR3 protein: CASSPGEVNTQYF
CDR3 DNA: TGCGCCAGCAGCCCTGGAGAAGTGAATACGCAGTATTTT

D gene: NA
J gene: TRBJ1-1
V gene: TRBV27
clone size: NA
CDR3 protein: CASKYRALGTEAFF
CDR3 DNA: TGTGCCAGCAAATACAGGGCCCTGGGGACTGAAGCTTTCTTT

D gene: TRBD1
J gene: TRBJ2-4
V gene: TRBV5-4
clone size: NA
CDR3 protein: CASSTRTGAPQGDIQYF
CDR3 DNA: TGTGCCAGCAGCACGAGGACAGGGGCCCCGCAAGGGGACATTCAGTACTTC

D gene: NA
J gene: TRBJ1-6
V gene: TRBV7-8
clone size: NA
CDR3 protein: CASSSQPPSPLHF
CDR3 DNA: TGTGCCAGCAGCTCCCAACCCCCGTCACCCCTCCACTTT

D gene: NA
J gene: TRBJ2-3
V gene: TRBV2
clone size: NA
CDR3 protein: CASSEAGGTDTQYF
CDR3 DNA: TGTGCCAGCAGTGAGGCCGGAGGCACAGATACGCAGTATTTT

D gene: NA
J gene: TRBJ2-3
V gene: TRBV15
clone size: NA
CDR3 protein: CATSRTTGTDTQYF
CDR3 DNA: TGTGCCACCAGCAGAACGACGGGCACAGATACGCAGTATTTT

D gene: NA
J gene: TRBJ2-3
V gene: TRBV6-5
clone size: many
CDR3 protein: CASRTGTDTQYF
CDR3 DNA: TGTGCCAGCAGGACAGGAACAGATACGCAGTATTTT

D gene: NA
J gene: TRBJ2-6
V gene: TRBV3-1/TRBV3-2
clone size: NA
CDR3 protein: CASETSGANVLTF
CDR3 DNA: TGTGCCAGCGAGACCTCTGGGGCCAACGTCCTGACTTTC

D gene: NA
J gene: TRBJ2-7
V gene: TRBV21-1
clone size: NA
CDR3 protein: CANTGTEQYF
CDR3 DNA: TGTGCCAACACAGGGACCGAGCAGTACTTC

D gene: NA
J gene: TRBJ2-3
V gene: TRBV28
clone size: once
CDR3 protein: CASSLSSTAPGTDTQYF
CDR3 DNA: TGTGCCAGCAGTTTATCATCGACCGCCCCAGGCACAGATACGCAGTATTTT

D gene: NA
J gene: TRBJ1-6
V gene: TRBV3-1/TRBV3-2
clone size: NA
CDR3 protein: CASSPKGVPPLHF
CDR3 DNA: TGTGCCAGCAGCCCCAAAGGGGTGCCACCCCTCCACTTT

D gene: TRBD2
J gene: TRBJ2-3
V gene: TRBV5-1
clone size: NA
CDR3 protein: CASSRGTRRDTQYF
CDR3 DNA: TGCGCCAGTTCACGCGGGACTAGACGGGATACGCAGTATTTT

D gene: NA
J gene: TRBJ1-1
V gene: TRBV6-5
clone size: once
CDR3 protein: CASSSLEGKAFF
CDR3 DNA: TGTGCCAGCAGTTCACTCGAAGGGAAAGCTTTCTTT

D gene: NA
J gene: TRBJ2-7
V gene: TRBV5-6
clone size: NA
CDR3 protein: CASSPQSYLTNYEQYF
CDR3 DNA: TGTGCCAGCAGCCCCCAATCTTACCTAACGAACTACGAGCAGTACTTC

D gene: NA
J gene: TRBJ2-3
V gene: TRBV5-1
clone size: NA
CDR3 protein: CASSFDFGPDTQYF
CDR3 DNA: TGCGCCAGCAGCTTTGATTTTGGACCAGATACGCAGTATTTT

D gene: NA
J gene: TRBJ2-7
V gene: TRBV5-6
clone size: once
CDR3 protein: CASSTWSLWEQYF
CDR3 DNA: TGTGCCAGCAGCACTTGGTCACTCTGGGAGCAGTACTTC

D gene: NA
J gene: TRBJ1-4
V gene: TRBV5-4
clone size: once
CDR3 protein: CASSPGGEKLFF
CDR3 DNA: TGTGCCAGCAGCCCCGGGGGGGAAAAACTGTTTTTT

D gene: NA
J gene: TRBJ2-6
V gene: TRBV7-9
clone size: NA
CDR3 protein: CASSPDYSGANVLTF
CDR3 DNA: TGTGCCAGCAGCCCGGACTACTCTGGGGCCAACGTCCTGACTTTC

D gene: TRBD2
J gene: TRBJ2-3
V gene: TRBV15
clone size: NA
CDR3 protein: CATSPLASGNSAQYF
CDR3 DNA: TGTGCCACCAGCCCCTTGGCTAGCGGGAACTCCGCGCAGTATTTT

D gene: TRBD1
J gene: TRBJ1-4
V gene: TRBV20-1
clone size: NA
CDR3 protein: CSASRDRREKLFF
CDR3 DNA: TGCAGTGCTAGTCGGGACAGGCGGGAAAAACTGTTTTTT